This entry lists 16 T cell receptor beta chains sequenced from one sample in a study of T-cell memory formation after mild COVID-19. TCRdb redid the calling of the 5' RACE reads with MiXCR, one entry per CDR3 protein. This table holds about 280,000 distinct CDR3 sequences, 7% to 10% found once. Source material: PBMCs or a T cell subset sorted from them (not recorded which). Receptors were obtained from a man younger than 35 who had mild COVID-19 (a few samples of this study predate the infection). Cell type and time point are not known.

This clonotype was observed a handful of times. The CDR3 region has the DNA TGTGCCAGCAGCGCGTCAGGGGGGCCTATCGCTGAAGCTTTCTTT. Its protein is CASSASGGPIAEAFF. The genes are TRBV4-2 and TRBJ1-1; 7 nucleotides match TRBD1. Germline CDR1 and CDR2: LGHNA and YNFKEQ. The CDR3 length is 15 residues. After removal of 5 bases from V and 6 bases from J, the junction contained 12 bases not matched to a gene.

The chain combines TRBV9 with TRBJ2-1; D gene unclear. Trimming stripped 2 bases from V and 0 bases from J, with 9 bases between. Germline V gene sequence: CDR1 SGDLS, CDR2 YYNGEE. The CDR3 contains 15 residues. The CDR3 here is CASSVTQSSYNEQFF. The CDR3 nucleotides are TGTGCCAGCAGCGTGACACAAAGCTCCTACAATGAGCAGTTCTTC.

This clonotype occurred a few times. The V gene is TRBV20-1, the J gene TRBJ2-3; 9 bases align to TRBD2. Germline assignment: CDR1 DFQATT and CDR2 SNEGSKA (reference sequence). The junction had 15 bases not matched to a gene; V was cut back by 6 bases and J by 5 bases. This CDR3 is built from 16 residues. CDR3 sequence reads: CSAGRAERGAGDTQYF. Here the CDR3 DNA reads TGCAGTGCGGGCAGGGCGGAGCGGGGGGCTGGAGATACGCAGTATTTT.

In this sample, this clonotype turned up a few times. The V gene is TRBV24-1, the J gene TRBJ1-5; D gene uncertain. Trimming shortened V by 4 bases and J by 0 bases, and 3 bases separated the two germline ends. The CDR3 contains 13 residues. Looked up from germline, CDR1 is KGHDR and CDR2 is SFDVKD. CDR3 residues: CATSENSNQPQHF. For the CDR3, the DNA is TGTGCCACCAGTGAGAATAGCAATCAGCCCCAGCATTTT.

This clonotype was seen a few times. This chain uses TRBV4-1 with TRBJ1-1; tentatively, D is TRBD1 (6 bases). The CDR3 has 15 residues. Germline CDR1 is MGHRA and CDR2 is YSYEKL. Trimming stripped 5 bases from V and 2 bases from J, with 15 bases between. CDR3 protein: CASSEQGTPNTEAFF. The CDR3 region has the DNA TGCGCCAGCAGCGAGCAAGGGACACCAAACACTGAAGCTTTCTTT.

The chain uses TRBV7-8 and TRBJ2-7; perhaps TRBD1 as D (5 bases). With 5 bases removed from V and 9 bases from J, the gap between germline ends came to 20 bases. There are 14 residues in the CDR3. CDR1 and CDR2 (germline): SGHVS, FQNEAQ. DNA for the CDR3: TGTGCCAGCAGCATGGACACCCGGACCCTCTGGCAGTACGTC. Translated, it gives CASSMDTRTLWQYV.

V is TRBV20-1 and J is TRBJ1-1; 9 positions match TRBD1. Germline CDR1 is DFQATT and CDR2 is SNEGSKA (reference sequence). The CDR3 contains 16 residues. Germline trimming cut 2 bases from V and 2 bases from J; bases unmatched to any gene: 9. CDR3 protein: CSARPGAGQGNTEAFF. The CDR3 nucleotides read TGCAGTGCTAGACCTGGCGCGGGACAGGGAAACACTGAAGCTTTCTTT.

In this sample, this clonotype turned up a few times. The chain uses TRBV7-2 and TRBJ2-3; no firm D call. Trimming pared 6 bases from V and 4 bases from J, leaving 11 bases between. This CDR3 contains 13 residues. The germline V gene encodes CDR1 SGHTA and CDR2 FQGNSA. CDR3 in DNA: TGTGCCAGCAGTACCGTGTGGGCAGATACGCAGTATTTT. It codes for CASSTVWADTQYF.

This clonotype has just a few counts. The chain couples TRBV4-2 to TRBJ2-3, with D possibly matching TRBD2 (5 bases). Between the trimmed V and J ends, which lost 0 bases and 10 bases, there was a span of 29 bases. The CDR3 has 19 residues. CDR1 and CDR2 (germline): LGHNA, YNFKEQ. This CDR3 is CASSQDAYRGSTPQPSQYF. For the CDR3, the DNA is TGTGCCAGCAGCCAAGATGCCTACCGAGGGTCAACACCGCAGCCGTCGCAGTATTTT.

V usage is TRBV14 and J usage is TRBJ1-3, with D tentatively TRBD1 (5 bases). Germline lookup yields CDR1 SGHDN and CDR2 FVKESK. This CDR3 is built from 15 residues. Deletions cut 6 bases from V and 4 bases from J, with 16 bases between. In nucleotides, the CDR3 is TGTGCCAGCAGACCATCCGGGACGAGCGGAAACACCATATATTTT. Translating it yields CASRPSGTSGNTIYF. The full variable domain, in which reference TRBV14 and TRBJ1-3 provide the parts outside the CDR3, is EAGVTQFPSHSVIEKGQTVTLRCDPISGHDNLYWYRRVMGKEIKFLLHFVKESKQDESGMPNNRFLAERTGGTYSTLKVQPAELEDSGVYFCASRPSGTSGNTIYFGEGSWLTVV.

This clonotype was detected many times. This chain joins TRBV6-5 and TRBJ2-7, with 7 bases lining up with TRBD1. CDR1 is MNHEY, CDR2 SVGAGI, per germline. V dropped 5 bases and J dropped 2; count of bases not matched to a gene: 6. The CDR3 contains 14 residues. As DNA, the CDR3 is TGTGCCAGCAGTAAGACAGGGCTCACCTACGAGCAGTACTTC. This sequence encodes CASSKTGLTYEQYF.

This clonotype was recorded a few times. CDR3 amino acids: CASGGTPYEQYF. CDR3 nucleotide sequence: TGTGCCAGCGGGGGGACGCCCTACGAGCAGTACTTC. V usage is TRBV6-2 or TRBV6-3 and J usage is TRBJ2-7; D possibly corresponds to TRBD2 (6 bases). Germline CDR1 is MNHEY and CDR2 is SVGEGT. The CDR3 length is 12 residues. The V and J ends lost 8 bases and 2 bases respectively, with 10 bases between them.

The chain combines TRBV4-1 with TRBJ1-2, with D hard to call. Germline V gene sequence: CDR1 MGHRA, CDR2 YSYEKL. This CDR3 spans 11 amino acids. Trimming took off 2 bases at V and 7 bases at J, with 5 bases between the two ends. The CDR3 nucleotides are TGCGCCAGCAGCCAATCCTTTGGCTACACCTTC. It yields the protein CASSQSFGYTF.

The chain couples TRBV20-1 to TRBJ2-7; the match to TRBD2 covers 7 bases. The CDR3 covers 12 residues. The ends lost 5 bases at V and 3 bases at J; junction bases unmatched: 4. From germline, CDR1 is DFQATT and CDR2 SNEGSKA (reference sequence). This chain's CDR3 is CSARQRGYEQYF. The CDR3 DNA is TGCAGTGCTCGGCAGCGGGGCTACGAGCAGTACTTC.

This clonotype was seen many times. The chain uses TRBV5-1 and TRBJ1-1; 7 bases align to TRBD1. The CDR3 loop spans 15 amino acids. The junction had 9 bases not matched to a gene; V was cut back by 0 bases and J by 7 bases. Germline V gives CDR1 SGHRS, CDR2 YFSETQ. CDR3: CASSLEGQWTDEAFF. For the CDR3, the DNA is TGCGCCAGCAGCTTGGAGGGACAGTGGACAGATGAAGCTTTCTTT.

In this sample, this clonotype turned up many times. The V gene is TRBV4-3, the J gene TRBJ2-7, with 7 bases matching TRBD1. The germline V gene has CDR1 LGHNA and CDR2 YSLEER. V lost 2 bases, J lost 1 base, and 5 bases stayed unmatched. The CDR3 loop spans 15 amino acids. CDR3 DNA: TGCGCCAGCAGCCAATCCCTCAGGGGGTCCTACGAGCAGTACTTC. Translated: CASSQSLRGSYEQYF.